Each of the 3 T cell receptor beta chains below was sequenced from the same sample in a study of glioma-infiltrating T cells after dendritic cell vaccination. TCRdb's table, derived via immunoSEQ multiplex PCR, lists solely in-frame clones and lacks some. The sample includes about 82,000 clones, 70% to 90% seen only once; the top ten take 3% to 3.5%. Sequencing was performed on blood, taken before dendritic cell vaccination. The receptors were sampled from a human donor with glioblastoma.

This sequence joins TRBV5-4 and TRBJ2-2; D remains unclear. This CDR3 is built from 16 residues. V was shortened by 0 bases and J by 5 bases, with 14 bases between the two germline ends. Germline V gene lookup returns CDR1 SGHNT and CDR2 YYREEE (reference sequence). The CDR3 loop is CASSLGLEVKTGELFF. The CDR3 coding sequence is TGTGCCAGCAGCTTGGGGCTAGAAGTAAAAACCGGGGAGCTGTTTTTT.

The rearrangement uses TRBV2 and TRBJ1-5, with 8 bases matching TRBD1. The germline gives CDR1 SNHLY, CDR2 FYNNEI. V was clipped by 8 bases and J by 0 bases; unmatched bases: 12. The CDR3 spans 17 residues. The CDR3 DNA is TGTGCCAGCGGGGGACAGGAAGACCTTTATAGCAATCAGCCCCAGCATTTT. Amino acid sequence: CASGGQEDLYSNQPQHF.

This clone was seen more than once but under ten times. The rearrangement uses TRBV4-1 and TRBJ2-1; possible D gene TRBD1, 5 bases. This CDR3 spans 12 amino acids. The germline V and J ends were trimmed by 5 bases and 8 bases, with 10 bases remaining between them. The V gene's germline CDR1 is MGHRA and CDR2 YSYEKL. The CDR3 reads CASSSGFDEQFF. In DNA form, the CDR3 reads TGCGCCAGCAGCTCAGGGTTCGATGAGCAGTTCTTC.